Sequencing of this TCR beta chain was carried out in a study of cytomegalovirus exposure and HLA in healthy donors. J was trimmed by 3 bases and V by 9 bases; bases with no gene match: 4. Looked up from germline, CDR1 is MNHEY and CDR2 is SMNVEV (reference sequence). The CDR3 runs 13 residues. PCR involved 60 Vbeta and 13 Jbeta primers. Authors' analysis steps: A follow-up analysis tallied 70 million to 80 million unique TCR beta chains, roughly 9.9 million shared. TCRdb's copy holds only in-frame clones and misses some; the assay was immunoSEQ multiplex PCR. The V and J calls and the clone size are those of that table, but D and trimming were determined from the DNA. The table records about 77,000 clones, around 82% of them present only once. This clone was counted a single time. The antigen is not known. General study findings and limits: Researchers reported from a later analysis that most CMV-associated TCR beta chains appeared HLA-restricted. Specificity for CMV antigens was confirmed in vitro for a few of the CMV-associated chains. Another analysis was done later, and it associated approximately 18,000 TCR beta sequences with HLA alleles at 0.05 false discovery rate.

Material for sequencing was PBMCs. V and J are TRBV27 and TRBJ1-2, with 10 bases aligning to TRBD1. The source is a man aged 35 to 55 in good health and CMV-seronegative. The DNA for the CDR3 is TGTGCCAGTTCCGGGACAGGGGACTATGGCTACACCTTC. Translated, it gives CASSGTGDYGYTF.